Sequencing of this T cell receptor (beta chain) was carried out in a study of CD8+ T cells in alopecia areata. Extracted from the samples, RNA was reverse transcribed into cDNA to serve as the sequencing template. Data came from immunoSEQ multiplex PCR; TCRdb stores just in-frame clones and leaves some out. The sample carries some 120,000 clones, approximately 57% recorded once. The treatment denotes: oral pan-JAK inhibitor, 5-10 mg twice daily. Alopecia areata patients provided lesional scalp punch biopsies and peripheral blood. The sequences come from CD4+ T cells sorted from blood, collected at week 4, from a patient treated with tofacitinib. This TCR came from a human donor with alopecia areata.

The CDR3, as DNA: TGTGCCCGCCAGGGACTAGCCTACAATGAGCAGTTCTTC. Translated: CARQGLAYNEQFF. The rearrangement links TRBV30 to TRBJ2-1, with 8 bases matching TRBD2. Trimming took 8 bases from V and 2 from J; bases not matched to a gene: 5. The CDR3 spans 13 residues. CDR1 is GTSNPN and CDR2 is SVGIG in the germline V gene (reference sequence). The variable domain in full, completed from reference TRBV30 and TRBJ2-1, reads SQTIHQWPATLVQPVGSPLSLECTVEGTSNPNLYWYRQAAGRGLQLLFYSVGIGQISSEVPQNLSASRPQDRQFILSSKKLLLSDSGFYLCARQGLAYNEQFFGPGTRLTVL.